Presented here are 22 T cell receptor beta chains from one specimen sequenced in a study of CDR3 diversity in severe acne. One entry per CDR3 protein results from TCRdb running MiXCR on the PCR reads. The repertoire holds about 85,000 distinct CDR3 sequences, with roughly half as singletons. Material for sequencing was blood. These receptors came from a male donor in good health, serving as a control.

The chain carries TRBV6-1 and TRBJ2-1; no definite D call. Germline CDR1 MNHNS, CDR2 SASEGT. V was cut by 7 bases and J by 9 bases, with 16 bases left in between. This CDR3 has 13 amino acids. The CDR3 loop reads CASNAGITGEQFF. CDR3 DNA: TGTGCCAGCAACGCCGGAATCACGGGTGAGCAGTTCTTC.

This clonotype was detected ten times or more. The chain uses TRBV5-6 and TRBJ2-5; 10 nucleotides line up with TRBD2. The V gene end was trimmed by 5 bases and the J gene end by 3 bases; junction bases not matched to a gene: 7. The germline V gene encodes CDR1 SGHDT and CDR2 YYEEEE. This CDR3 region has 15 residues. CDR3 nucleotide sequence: TGTGCCAGCAGTCCAACTAGCGGGGTAAAAGAGACCCAGTACTTC. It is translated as CASSPTSGVKETQYF.

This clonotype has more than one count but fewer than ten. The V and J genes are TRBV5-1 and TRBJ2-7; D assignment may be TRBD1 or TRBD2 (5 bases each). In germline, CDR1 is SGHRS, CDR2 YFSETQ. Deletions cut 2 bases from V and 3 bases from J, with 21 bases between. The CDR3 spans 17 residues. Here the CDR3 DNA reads TGCGCCAGCAGCTTAGGACCCGAAGTGGGACGGAACTACGAGCAGTACTTC. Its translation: CASSLGPEVGRNYEQYF.

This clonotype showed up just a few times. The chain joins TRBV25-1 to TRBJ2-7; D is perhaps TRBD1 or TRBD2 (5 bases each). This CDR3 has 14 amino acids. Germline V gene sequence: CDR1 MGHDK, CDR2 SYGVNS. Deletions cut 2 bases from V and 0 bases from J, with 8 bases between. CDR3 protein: CASSETGTSYEQYF. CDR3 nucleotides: TGTGCCAGCAGTGAAACCGGGACCTCCTACGAGCAGTACTTC.

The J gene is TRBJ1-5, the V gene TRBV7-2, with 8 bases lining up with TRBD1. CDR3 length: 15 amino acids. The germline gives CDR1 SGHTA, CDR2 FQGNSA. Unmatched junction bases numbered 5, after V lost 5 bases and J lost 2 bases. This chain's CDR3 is CASSPGGDGNQPQHF. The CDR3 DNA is TGTGCCAGCAGCCCAGGGGGCGATGGCAATCAGCCCCAGCATTTT. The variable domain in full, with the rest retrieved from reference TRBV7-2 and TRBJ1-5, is GAGVSQSPSNKVTEKGKDVELRCDPISGHTALYWYRQSLGQGLEFLIYFQGNSAPDKSGLPSDRFSAERTGGSVSTLTIQRTQQEDSAVYLCASSPGGDGNQPQHFGDGTRLSIL.

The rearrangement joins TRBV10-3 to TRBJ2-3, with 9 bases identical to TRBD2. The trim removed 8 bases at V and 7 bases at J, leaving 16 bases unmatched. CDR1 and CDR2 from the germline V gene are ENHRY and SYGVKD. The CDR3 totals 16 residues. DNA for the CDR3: TGTGCCATCGACGCTCGAGCGGGGGGACTGACCCATACGCAGTATTTT. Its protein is CAIDARAGGLTHTQYF.

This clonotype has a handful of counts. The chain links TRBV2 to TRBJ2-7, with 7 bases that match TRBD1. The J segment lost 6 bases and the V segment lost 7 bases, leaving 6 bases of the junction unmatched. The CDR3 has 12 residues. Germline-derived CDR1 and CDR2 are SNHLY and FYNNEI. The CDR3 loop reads CASKLTGTEQYF. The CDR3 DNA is TGTGCCAGCAAGCTGACAGGGACCGAGCAGTACTTC.

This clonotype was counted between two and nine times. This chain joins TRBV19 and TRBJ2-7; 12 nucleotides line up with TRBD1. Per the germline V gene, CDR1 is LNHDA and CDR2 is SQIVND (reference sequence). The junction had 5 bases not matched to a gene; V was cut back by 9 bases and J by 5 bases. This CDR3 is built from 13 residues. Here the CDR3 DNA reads TGTGCCAGCAGTCGGGACAGGGGGCACGAGCAGTACTTC. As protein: CASSRDRGHEQYF.

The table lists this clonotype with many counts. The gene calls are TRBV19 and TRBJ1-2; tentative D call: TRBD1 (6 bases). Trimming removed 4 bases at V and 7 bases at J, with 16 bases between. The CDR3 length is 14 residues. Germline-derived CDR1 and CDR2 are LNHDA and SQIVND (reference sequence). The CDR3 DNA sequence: TGTGCCAGTAGTAGTACAGGGTACGGCTGTGGCTACACCTTC. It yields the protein CASSSTGYGCGYTF. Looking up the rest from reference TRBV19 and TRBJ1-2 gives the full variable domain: DGGITQSPKYLFRKEGQNVTLSCEQNLNHDAMYWYRQDPGQGLRLIYYSQIVNDFQKGDIAEGYSVSREKKESFPLTVTSAQKNPTAFYLCASSSTGYGCGYTFGSGTRLTVV.

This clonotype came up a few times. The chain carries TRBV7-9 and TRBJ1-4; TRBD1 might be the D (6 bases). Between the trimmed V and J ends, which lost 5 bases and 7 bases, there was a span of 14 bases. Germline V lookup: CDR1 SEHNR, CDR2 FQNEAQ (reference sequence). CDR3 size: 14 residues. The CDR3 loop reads CASSTTGSVEKLFF. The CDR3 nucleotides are TGTGCCAGCAGCACGACAGGTTCCGTTGAAAAACTGTTTTTT.

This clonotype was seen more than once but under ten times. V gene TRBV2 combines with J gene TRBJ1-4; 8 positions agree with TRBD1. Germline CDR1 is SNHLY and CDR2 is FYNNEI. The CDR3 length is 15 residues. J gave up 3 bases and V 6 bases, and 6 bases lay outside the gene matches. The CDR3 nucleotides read TGTGCCAGCAGGGTACAGGGGGTTGCTAATGAAAAACTGTTTTTT. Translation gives CASRVQGVANEKLFF.

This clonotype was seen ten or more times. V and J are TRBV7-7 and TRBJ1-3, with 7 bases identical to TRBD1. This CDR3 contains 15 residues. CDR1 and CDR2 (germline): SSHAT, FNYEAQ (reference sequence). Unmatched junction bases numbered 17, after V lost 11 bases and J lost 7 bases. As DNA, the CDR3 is TGTGCCCAACATCCGGAGGGGGCATTAAAGAACACCATATATTTT. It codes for CAQHPEGALKNTIYF.

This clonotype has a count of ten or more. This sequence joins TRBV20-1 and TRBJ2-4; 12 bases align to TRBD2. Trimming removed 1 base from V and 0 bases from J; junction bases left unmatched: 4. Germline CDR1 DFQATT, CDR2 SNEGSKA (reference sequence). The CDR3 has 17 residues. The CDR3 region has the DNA TGCAGTGCTAGAGGGAGGGGACTAGCGGGAGCCAAAAACATTCAGTACTTC. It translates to CSARGRGLAGAKNIQYF.

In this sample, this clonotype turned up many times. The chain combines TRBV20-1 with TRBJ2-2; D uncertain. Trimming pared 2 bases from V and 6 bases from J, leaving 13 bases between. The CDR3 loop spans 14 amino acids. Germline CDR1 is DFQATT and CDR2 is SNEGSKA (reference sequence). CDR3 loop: CSARNPFGSGELFF. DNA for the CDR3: TGCAGTGCTAGAAACCCTTTCGGGTCCGGGGAGCTGTTTTTT.

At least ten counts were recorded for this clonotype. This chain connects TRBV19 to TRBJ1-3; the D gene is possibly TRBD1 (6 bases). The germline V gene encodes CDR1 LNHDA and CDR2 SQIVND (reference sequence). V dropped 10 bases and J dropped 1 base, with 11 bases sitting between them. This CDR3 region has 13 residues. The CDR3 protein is CATLQGSGNTIYF. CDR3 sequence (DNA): TGTGCCACCTTACAGGGATCTGGAAACACCATATATTTT.

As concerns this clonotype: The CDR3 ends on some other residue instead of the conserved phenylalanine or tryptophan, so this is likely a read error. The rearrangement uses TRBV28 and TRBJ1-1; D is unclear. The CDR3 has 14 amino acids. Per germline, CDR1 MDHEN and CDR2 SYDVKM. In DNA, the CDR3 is TGTGCCAGCAGTTTCGCCAGGTCGAACACTGAGGCTTTCCTT. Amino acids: CASSFARSNTEAFL.

CDR3 in DNA: TGTGCCACCTACAGGAGCGGGAGGAGGACAGATACGCAGTATTTT. Translation: CATYRSGRRTDTQYF. The chain joins TRBV2 to TRBJ2-3; 9 bases fit TRBD2. After removal of 10 bases from V and 3 bases from J, the junction contained 11 bases not matched to a gene. The CDR3 totals 15 residues. The germline V gene has CDR1 SNHLY and CDR2 FYNNEI.

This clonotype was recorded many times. CDR3 residues: CASSYVGGTLTDTQYF. The CDR3 region has the DNA TGTGCCAGCAGTTACGTTGGGGGGACTCTCACAGATACGCAGTATTTT. The chain links TRBV6-5 to TRBJ2-3, with D possibly matching TRBD2 (6 bases). Germline CDR1 is MNHEY and CDR2 is SVGAGI. The V end was cut by 2 bases, the J end by 2 bases, with 14 bases between. This CDR3 contains 16 residues.

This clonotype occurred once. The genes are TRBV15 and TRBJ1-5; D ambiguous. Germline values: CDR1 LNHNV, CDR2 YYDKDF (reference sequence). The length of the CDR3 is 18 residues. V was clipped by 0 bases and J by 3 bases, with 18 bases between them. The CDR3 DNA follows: TGTGCCACCAGCAGAGATAGTGCCACGGGGATACTCAATCAGCCCCAGCATTTT. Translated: CATSRDSATGILNQPQHF. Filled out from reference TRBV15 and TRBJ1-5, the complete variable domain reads DAMVIQNPRYQVTQFGKPVTLSCSQTLNHNVMYWYQQKSSQAPKLLFHYYDKDFNNEADTPDNFQSRRPNTSFCFLDIRSPGLGDTAMYLCATSRDSATGILNQPQHFGDGTRLSIL.

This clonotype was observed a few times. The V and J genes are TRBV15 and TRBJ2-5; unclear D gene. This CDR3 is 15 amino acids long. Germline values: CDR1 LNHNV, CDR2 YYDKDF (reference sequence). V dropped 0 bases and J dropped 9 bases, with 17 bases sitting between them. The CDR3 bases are TGTGCCACCAGCAGAGATCGTGGCGGTAGTAGGGCCCAGTACTTC. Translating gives CATSRDRGGSRAQYF.

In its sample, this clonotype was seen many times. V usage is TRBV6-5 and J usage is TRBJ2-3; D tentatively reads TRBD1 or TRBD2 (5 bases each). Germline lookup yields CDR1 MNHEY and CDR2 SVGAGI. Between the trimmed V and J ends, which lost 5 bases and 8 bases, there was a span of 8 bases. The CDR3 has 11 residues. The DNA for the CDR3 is TGTGCCAGCAGTGGGGGTGGTACGCAGTATTTT. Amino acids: CASSGGGTQYF.

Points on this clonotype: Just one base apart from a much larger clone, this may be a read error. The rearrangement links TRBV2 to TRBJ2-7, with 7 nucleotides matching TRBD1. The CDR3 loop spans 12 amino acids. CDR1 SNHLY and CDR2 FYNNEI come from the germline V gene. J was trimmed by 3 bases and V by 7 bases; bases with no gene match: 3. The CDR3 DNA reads TGTGCCAGCACTGGACAGGTCTACGAGCAGTACTTC. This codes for CASTGQVYEQYF.